Following are 19 T cell receptor beta chains from one sample sequenced in a study of OX40 agonist ivuxolimab in advanced cancers. Measured with immunoSEQ multiplex PCR; TCRdb has only the in-frame clones, and not every one. This table holds around 38,000 clones, about 90% found once. The sequencing here drew on CD4+ or CD8+ T cells sorted from blood, taken in a trial of the OX40 agonist ivuxolimab. These receptors came from an adult with an advanced solid tumor such as melanoma, head and neck, liver or kidney cancer.

V usage is TRBV27 and J usage is TRBJ2-7; TRBD1 is a possible D gene (6 bases). The V gene's germline CDR1 is MNHEY and CDR2 SMNVEV (reference sequence). V dropped 3 bases and J dropped 2 bases, with 11 bases sitting between them. The CDR3 extends over 14 amino acids. CDR3 sequence reads: CASSLHNRAYEQYF. In DNA, the CDR3 is TGTGCCAGCAGTTTGCATAACAGGGCCTACGAGCAGTACTTC.

The rearrangement links TRBV27 to TRBJ1-5; TRBD1 is a possible D gene (5 bases). The V gene's germline CDR1 is MNHEY and CDR2 SMNVEV (reference sequence). The V end lost 0 bases, the J end lost 8 bases, and 14 bases lay between the germline ends. The CDR3 is 15 amino acids. The CDR3 reads CASSLSPAGYEPQHF. For the CDR3, the DNA is TGTGCCAGCAGTTTATCCCCCGCAGGGTACGAGCCCCAGCATTTT.

This clone was detected once. This sequence joins TRBV5-1 and TRBJ2-1; D might be TRBD1 (5 bases). CDR1 SGHRS and CDR2 YFSETQ come from the germline V gene. The CDR3 consists of 12 residues. Deletions cut 4 bases from V and 7 bases from J, with 9 bases between. In DNA form, the CDR3 reads TGCGCCAGCAGCCGAGACAGTAATGAGCAGTTCTTC. Translating gives CASSRDSNEQFF.

The CDR3 DNA is TGCAGCGGAACCGGGACTACCAACAATGAGCAGTTCTTC. Its translation: CSGTGTTNNEQFF. The V call is TRBV29-1, the J call TRBJ2-1, with 7 bases aligning to TRBD2. The germline V gene has CDR1 SQVTM and CDR2 ANQGSEA. The J segment lost 5 bases and the V segment lost 7 bases, leaving 8 bases of the junction unmatched. The length of the CDR3 is 13 residues.

This clone was observed a handful of times. The chain has TRBV11-2 and TRBJ2-7; D may be TRBD2 (5 bases). CDR1 and CDR2 (germline): SGHAT, FQNNGV. The V end was cut by 1 base, the J end by 7 bases, with 20 bases between. CDR3 size: 16 residues. CDR3 coding DNA: TGTGCCAGCAGCTTAGTGCCCACAGCGCCCACGGGAGAGCAGTACTTC. Its protein is CASSLVPTAPTGEQYF.

The V and J genes are TRBV4-1 and TRBJ2-7, with 9 bases fitting TRBD1. Per germline, CDR1 MGHRA and CDR2 YSYEKL. After removal of 0 bases from V and 1 base from J, the junction contained 7 bases not matched to a gene. The CDR3 spans 17 residues. The CDR3 region has the DNA TGCGCCAGCAGCCAAGATACAGGGGGCAGGCAGTCCTACGAGCAGTACTTC. It specifies CASSQDTGGRQSYEQYF.

CDR3 residues: CASSQDSWTGFSGNTIYF. The CDR3 DNA sequence: TGCGCCAGCAGCCAAGATAGTTGGACAGGGTTCTCTGGAAACACCATATATTTT. The chain is built from TRBV4-3 and TRBJ1-3, with TRBD1 identical over 8 bases. Germline CDR1 is LGHNA and CDR2 is YSLEER. The trim removed 0 bases at V and 0 bases at J, leaving 7 bases unmatched. The CDR3 is 18 residues long.

This clone was observed a handful of times. The chain joins TRBV2 to TRBJ1-2; D unresolved. The CDR3 loop spans 13 amino acids. Looked up from germline, CDR1 is SNHLY and CDR2 is FYNNEI. The germline V and J ends were trimmed by 7 bases and 7 bases, with 16 bases remaining between them. The CDR3 loop reads CASTLDPTRGYTF. The CDR3 nucleotides read TGTGCCAGCACCCTCGACCCCACGCGTGGCTACACCTTC. Full variable domain (rest looked up from reference TRBV2 and TRBJ1-2): EPEVTQTPSHQVTQMGQEVILRCVPISNHLYFYWYRQILGQKVEFLVSFYNNEISEKSEIFDDQFSVERPDGSNFTLKIRSTKLEDSAMYFCASTLDPTRGYTFGSGTRLTVV.

This chain uses TRBV13 with TRBJ2-1, with 10 bases that match TRBD2. Losses at the gene ends were 5 bases for V and 6 bases for J; bases not matched to a gene: 13. Per germline, CDR1 PRHDT and CDR2 FYEKMQ (reference sequence). The CDR3 extends over 17 amino acids. CDR3: CASSARTSGPPGNEQFF. The CDR3 nucleotides read TGTGCCAGCAGCGCTCGGACTAGCGGACCTCCTGGCAATGAGCAGTTCTTC.

The chain is built from TRBV5-6 and TRBJ1-1; no clear D. Germline-derived CDR1 and CDR2 are SGHDT and YYEEEE. The V and J ends lost 0 bases and 8 bases respectively, with 11 bases between them. CDR3 length: 13 amino acids. This CDR3 reads CASSLERSIEAFF. Written as DNA, the CDR3 is TGTGCCAGCAGCTTGGAACGGTCGATCGAAGCTTTCTTT.

This chain links TRBV4-1 with TRBJ1-6; a possible D gene is TRBD1 (6 bases). Looked up from germline, CDR1 is MGHRA and CDR2 is YSYEKL. The CDR3 is made up of 15 amino acids. V was trimmed by 3 bases and J by 8 bases, leaving 14 bases between them. CDR3 protein: CASSQTTGRHSPLHF. The CDR3 region has the DNA TGCGCCAGCAGCCAGACGACAGGAAGGCATTCACCCCTCCACTTT.

The table lists this clone with a count of one. The chain links TRBV11-2 to TRBJ2-3, with D perhaps TRBD1 (5 bases). Germline V gene sequence: CDR1 SGHAT, CDR2 FQNNGV. The CDR3 covers 13 residues. V was trimmed by 5 bases and J by 5 bases, leaving 11 bases between them. The CDR3 bases are TGTGCCAGCAGCGGAACCAGGGAAGATACGCAGTATTTT. Translation: CASSGTREDTQYF.

This clone is medium-sized in the sample. The chain carries TRBV7-9 and TRBJ1-2; 9 bases line up with TRBD1. The CDR3 has 15 residues. In germline, CDR1 is SEHNR, CDR2 FQNEAQ (reference sequence). Germline trimming cut 0 bases from V and 10 bases from J; bases unmatched to any gene: 9. The CDR3 spells CASSLAGNGTGSYTF. CDR3 DNA sequence: TGTGCCAGCAGCTTAGCTGGTAATGGGACAGGGTCCTACACCTTC.

The chain recombines TRBV29-1 with TRBJ2-7, with a tentative D call TRBD1 (6 bases). Trimming pared 0 bases from V and 2 bases from J, leaving 8 bases between. CDR3 size: 13 residues. Germline-derived CDR1 and CDR2 are SQVTM and ANQGSEA. CDR3 DNA: TGCAGCGTTGAAGAGGGGACACCCTACGAGCAGTACTTC. Its translation is CSVEEGTPYEQYF.

The rearrangement links TRBV28 to TRBJ2-1; D remains ambiguous. V lost 4 bases to trimming and J lost 8 bases, with 15 bases between them. Germline V gene data show CDR1 as MDHEN and CDR2 as SYDVKM. The CDR3 runs 14 residues. The DNA of the CDR3 is TGTGCCAGCAGTTGGTTAGCTGTCTTCCATGAGCAGTTCTTC. Its protein is CASSWLAVFHEQFF. Filled out from reference TRBV28 and TRBJ2-1, the complete variable domain reads DVKVTQSSRYLVKRTGEKVFLECVQDMDHENMFWYRQDPGLGLRLIYFSYDVKMKEKGDIPEGYSVSREKKERFSLILESASTNQTSMYLCASSWLAVFHEQFFGPGTRLTVL.

V gene TRBV19 combines with J gene TRBJ1-4; no reliable D call. Trimming shortened V by 3 bases and J by 2 bases, and 7 bases separated the two germline ends. The CDR3 loop spans 14 amino acids. Looked up from germline, CDR1 is LNHDA and CDR2 is SQIVND (reference sequence). For the CDR3, the DNA is TGTGCCAGTAGTATGGTGGGGACTAATGAAAAACTGTTTTTT. Translation gives CASSMVGTNEKLFF.

The chain employs TRBV5-6 and TRBJ1-5; 8 bases are a match to TRBD1. The CDR3 length is 15 residues. Germline CDR1 reads SGHDT; CDR2 reads YYEEEE. The V gene end was trimmed by 4 bases and the J gene end by 6 bases; junction bases not matched to a gene: 9. CDR3 sequence reads: CASSTSTGVGQPQHF. Here the CDR3 DNA reads TGTGCCAGCAGCACCTCGACAGGGGTAGGTCAGCCCCAGCATTTT.

The gene calls are TRBV6-4 and TRBJ2-7; TRBD1 might be the D (5 bases). Germline V gives CDR1 MRHNA, CDR2 SNTAGT. V gave up 1 base and J gave up 3 bases, with 22 bases separating them. This CDR3 comprises 18 residues. In DNA form, the CDR3 reads TGTGCCAGCAGTGACTTCGGCCCCGACAGCGCCCCTCACTACGAGCAGTACTTC. Residues: CASSDFGPDSAPHYEQYF.

V and J are TRBV11-1 and TRBJ2-7; D possibly corresponds to TRBD2 (6 bases). Trimming took 6 bases from V and 2 from J, leaving 11 bases between them. The CDR3 has 13 amino acids. Germline V gene lookup returns CDR1 SGHAT and CDR2 FQDESV (reference sequence). The CDR3 loop reads CASSRRDPYEQYF. The CDR3 DNA follows: TGTGCCAGCAGTCGGCGGGATCCCTACGAGCAGTACTTC.